These 14 T cell receptor beta chains originate from one sample sequenced in a study of blood T cells in healthy people across ages. Together with a sample-barcoded 5' primer, a J-beta primer mix was included in a second PCR lasting roughly 6 to 12 cycles. TCRdb recomputed calls from the 5' RACE reads with MiXCR, one row per CDR3 protein. Found here are under 1,000,000 distinct CDR3 sequences, 46% of them singletons; the top ten hold about a sixth. The sequenced sample consisted of blood. These receptors were obtained from a man older than 75 in good health.

This clonotype was counted between two and nine times. This chain connects TRBV27 to TRBJ2-7; maybe TRBD1 (6 bases). CDR1 and CDR2 (germline): MNHEY, SMNVEV (reference sequence). V was shortened by 0 bases and J by 2 bases, with 11 bases between the two germline ends. The CDR3 sequence is 15 residues long. The DNA of the CDR3 is TGTGCCAGCAGTTTATCACCTACAGGGACCTACGAGCAGTACTTC. It codes for CASSLSPTGTYEQYF.

The chain employs TRBV6-2 or TRBV6-3 and TRBJ2-7; 11 bases align to TRBD2. The V segment lost 3 bases and the J segment 4 bases; nucleotides outside the gene matches: 5. This CDR3 contains 15 residues. Germline lookup yields CDR1 MNHEY and CDR2 SVGEGT. The CDR3 spells CASSYATSGTYEQYF. The CDR3 region has the DNA TGTGCCAGCAGTTATGCGACTAGCGGGACGTACGAGCAGTACTTC.

Of note for this clonotype: The junction shows a germline mismatch at one end, possibly a read error. V gene TRBV5-6 combines with J gene TRBJ2-7; no definite D call. CDR1 and CDR2 from the germline V gene are SGHDT and YYEEEE. This CDR3 spans 13 amino acids. The chain's CDR3 is CAGSPQPDYEQYF. In nucleotides, the CDR3 is TGTGCCGGCAGCCCCCAACCTGACTACGAGCAGTACTTC. Drawing the rest from reference TRBV5-6 and TRBJ2-7, the complete variable domain is DAGVTQSPTHLIKTRGQQVTLRCSPKSGHDTVSWYQQALGQGPQFIFQYYEEEERQRGNFPDRFSGHQFPNYSSELNVNALLLGDSALYLCAGSPQPDYEQYFGPGTRLTVT.

This clonotype has only one observation. With a much larger clone just one base away, this may be a read error. The chain joins TRBV12-3 or TRBV12-4 to TRBJ2-5, with a tentative D call TRBD2 (7 bases). This CDR3 has 13 amino acids. This CDR3 reads CASSQGRGEPQYF. In DNA, the CDR3 is TGTGCCAGCAGTCAGGGGAGGGGAGAGCCCCAGTACTTC.

The CDR3 sequence: CSARGEGGEAQFF. CDR3 nucleotide sequence: TGCAGTGCTAGGGGTGAAGGGGGCGAGGCGCAGTTCTTC. The chain links TRBV20-1 to TRBJ2-1, with 7 nucleotides matching TRBD1. The germline gives CDR1 DFQATT, CDR2 SNEGSKA (reference sequence). V was clipped by 3 bases and J by 12 bases; unmatched bases: 11. The CDR3 length is 13 residues.

This clonotype was detected a few times. V is TRBV5-1 and J is TRBJ2-1, with 8 nucleotides matching TRBD2. The J call may be in error: the DNA end matches TRBJ2-7 better. From germline, CDR1 is SGHRS and CDR2 YFSETQ. This CDR3 region has 15 residues. The CDR3 loop reads CASSLVTGGGNEQYF. The DNA of the CDR3 is TGCGCCAGCAGCTTGGTGACCGGGGGGGGCAATGAGCAGTACTTC.

This clonotype was seen repeatedly, ten times or more. V and J are TRBV29-1 and TRBJ1-4, with a weak D call TRBD1 (6 bases). Germline assignment: CDR1 SQVTM and CDR2 ANQGSEA. V was clipped by 6 bases and J by 5 bases, with 13 bases between them. The length of the CDR3 is 13 residues. The CDR3 spells CSVGQSENEKLFF. The CDR3 DNA is TGCAGCGTAGGACAGAGTGAAAATGAAAAACTGTTTTTT.

This rearrangement joins TRBV6-5 to TRBJ2-7; D is unresolved. V lost 6 bases and J lost 2, with 17 bases in between. Germline CDR1 MNHEY, CDR2 SVGAGI. CDR3 size: 15 residues. CDR3 DNA: TGTGCCAGCAGACCGGCAAAAGCCAGCCCCTACGAGCAGTACTTC. Translation: CASRPAKASPYEQYF.

The J gene is TRBJ1-2, the V gene TRBV27, with D unresolved. The CDR3 loop spans 13 amino acids. The germline CDR1 and CDR2 sequences are MNHEY and SMNVEV (reference sequence). Trimming took 8 bases from V and 2 from J, leaving 12 bases between them. The CDR3 coding sequence is TGTGCCAGCGCCCCTGGTGGAAACTATGGCTACACCTTC. As protein: CASAPGGNYGYTF.

The rearrangement uses TRBV4-1 and TRBJ1-1; D not certain. V was shortened by 3 bases and J by 0 bases, with 14 bases between the two germline ends. Germline V CDR1 and CDR2: MGHRA, YSYEKL. The CDR3 covers 16 residues. CDR3: CASSQTPLGMNTEAFF. As DNA, the CDR3 is TGCGCCAGCAGCCAGACCCCATTAGGGATGAACACTGAAGCTTTCTTT.

J is TRBJ2-2 and V is TRBV28, with 10 bases fitting TRBD2. The CDR3 covers 15 residues. CDR1 is MDHEN and CDR2 is SYDVKM in the germline V gene. J lost 6 bases, V lost 6 bases, and 7 bases had no gene match. The CDR3 region is CASRLGLAFPGELFF. The CDR3 DNA is TGTGCCAGCAGGCTGGGACTAGCGTTTCCCGGGGAGCTGTTTTTT. Complete variable domain (other parts from reference TRBV28 and TRBJ2-2): DVKVTQSSRYLVKRTGEKVFLECVQDMDHENMFWYRQDPGLGLRLIYFSYDVKMKEKGDIPEGYSVSREKKERFSLILESASTNQTSMYLCASRLGLAFPGELFFGEGSRLTVL.

The V call is TRBV7-6, the J call TRBJ2-5, with D uncertain. The V and J ends lost 9 bases and 3 bases respectively, with 8 bases between them. Germline CDR1 reads SGHVS; CDR2 reads FNYEAQ. There are 11 residues in the CDR3. The CDR3 nucleotides are TGTGCCAGTAGTACCGAAGAGACCCAGTACTTC. Translating gives CASSTEETQYF.

With regard to this clonotype: This could be a read error, since a much larger clone is one nucleotide away. The V call is TRBV4-2, the J call TRBJ2-5, with 7 nucleotides matching TRBD1. Trimming took 0 bases from V and 5 from J; bases not matched to a gene: 6. The CDR3 is 15 amino acids. Germline CDR1 reads LGHNA; CDR2 reads YNFKEQ. CDR3 nucleotides: TGTGCCAGCAGCCAAGATTCGGGACAGCGGGAGACCCAGTACTTC. This codes for CASSQDSGQRETQYF.

The chain couples TRBV24-1 to TRBJ2-5; TRBD2 aligns across 13 bases. V was pared by 3 bases and J by 1 base, with 7 bases of the junction left unmatched. Looked up from germline, CDR1 is KGHDR and CDR2 is SFDVKD. This CDR3 region has 18 residues. This chain's CDR3 is CATSDPGLAGLSQETQYF. The CDR3, as DNA: TGTGCCACCAGTGATCCGGGACTAGCGGGGCTCTCCCAAGAGACCCAGTACTTC.